This entry lists 27 T cell receptor beta chains sequenced from one sample in a study of shared clonotypes between healthy human individuals. Assay: immunoSEQ multiplex PCR; the TCRdb copy retains only in-frame clones and omits some. The table shows over 850,000 clones, with more than 75% occurring only once. The sample consisted of memory CD4+ T cells from PBMCs. Documented subset: CD45RA-negative fraction. Receptors originate from a man aged 18 to 29 in good health. Some clones in this sample may be carry-over from other donors' samples.

As for this clone: With a much larger clone just one base away, this may be a read error. The V and J genes are TRBV25-1 and TRBJ1-1, with D maybe TRBD1 (5 bases). The CDR3 sequence is 12 residues long. V lost 5 bases and J 6 bases, leaving 10 bases between the germline ends. Per the germline V gene, CDR1 is MGHDK and CDR2 is SYGVNS. The CDR3 DNA is TGTGCCAGCAGTCCCCGGGGGGCTGAAGCTTTCTTT. It yields the protein CASSPRGAEAFF.

About this clone itself: The germline gene is not matched at one end of the junction; a read error may be the cause. This sequence joins TRBV5-1 and TRBJ2-3, with D perhaps matching TRBD2 (6 bases). Per germline, CDR1 SGHRS and CDR2 YFSETQ. The CDR3 contains 18 residues. The CDR3 here is CASSLVVGGPTSTDTQYF. DNA for the CDR3: TGCGCCAGCAGTTTGGTAGTGGGAGGCCCCACTAGCACAGATACGCAGTATTTT.

This chain joins TRBV28 and TRBJ1-5, with unresolved D. There are 14 residues in the CDR3. V lost 3 bases to trimming and J lost 2 bases, with 8 bases between them. The V gene's germline CDR1 is MDHEN and CDR2 SYDVKM. The CDR3 protein is CASSLVVGNQPQHF. The CDR3 DNA sequence: TGTGCCAGCAGTTTGGTAGTTGGCAATCAGCCCCAGCATTTT.

The rearrangement links TRBV9 to TRBJ1-2; D is undetermined. The CDR3 has 14 amino acids. The V end was cut by 3 bases, the J end by 4 bases, with 13 bases between. Per germline, CDR1 SGDLS and CDR2 YYNGEE. CDR3 nucleotides: TGTGCCAGCAGCGATGGGGAGATCGGCTATGGCTACACCTTC. Translating it yields CASSDGEIGYGYTF.

The genes are TRBV28 and TRBJ2-1; 9 bases are a match to TRBD2. The CDR3 has 15 residues. With 6 bases clipped from V and 2 bases from J, the junction kept 5 bases outside the gene matches. Germline V gives CDR1 MDHEN, CDR2 SYDVKM. The CDR3 sequence is CASSLAGITYNEQFF. DNA of the CDR3: TGTGCCAGCAGCCTAGCGGGGATAACCTACAATGAGCAGTTCTTC.

The chain couples TRBV7-3 to TRBJ1-1; a possible D gene is TRBD1 (6 bases). The CDR3 length is 14 residues. The V end was cut by 5 bases, the J end by 1 base, with 11 bases between. Germline CDR1 SGHTA, CDR2 FQGTGA. The CDR3 reads CASSAQGPNTEAFF. For the CDR3, the DNA is TGTGCCAGCAGCGCACAGGGCCCGAACACTGAAGCTTTCTTT. Drawing the rest from reference TRBV7-3 and TRBJ1-1, the complete variable domain is GAGVSQTPSNKVTEKGKYVELRCDPISGHTALYWYRQSLGQGPEFLIYFQGTGAADDSGLPNDRFFAVRPEGSVSTLKIQRTERGDSAVYLCASSAQGPNTEAFFGQGTRLTVV.

This clone was picked up a small number of times. The rearrangement joins TRBV2 to TRBJ2-2; TRBD1 matches at 7 bases. The germline V gene encodes CDR1 SNHLY and CDR2 FYNNEI. Trimming at V came to 6 bases and at J to 0 bases, leaving 10 bases not matched to a gene. The CDR3 sequence is 17 residues long. The CDR3 sequence is CASRGYRDSANTGELFF. The CDR3 nucleotides are TGTGCCAGCAGGGGGTACAGGGACAGCGCGAACACCGGGGAGCTGTTTTTT.

The genes are TRBV7-2 and TRBJ2-7; 9 bases line up with TRBD2. The ends lost 8 bases at V and 6 bases at J; junction bases unmatched: 8. The CDR3 covers 13 residues. Germline assignment: CDR1 SGHTA and CDR2 FQGNSA. The CDR3 DNA reads as TGTGCCAGCTCTCGCGGGAGGGCCCTCGAGCAGTACTTC. Translating gives CASSRGRALEQYF.

The V call is TRBV6-1, the J call TRBJ1-4, with D tentatively TRBD1 (5 bases). V gave up 8 bases and J gave up 7 bases, with 20 bases separating them. Germline-derived CDR1 and CDR2 are MNHNS and SASEGT. The CDR3 runs 15 residues. The CDR3 DNA sequence: TGTGCCAGCCGTGGTTGGGGGGAGGTAGCTGAAAAACTGTTTTTT. Its translation is CASRGWGEVAEKLFF.

A note on this clone: A much larger clone lies one base from this, so it may be a read error. The V and J genes are TRBV7-8 and TRBJ1-5, with 8 bases matching TRBD1. Germline-derived CDR1 and CDR2 are SGHVS and FQNEAQ. The CDR3 runs 17 residues. V lost 1 base to trimming and J lost 0 bases; unmatched junction nucleotides: 5. For the CDR3, the DNA is TGTGCCAGCAGCTTAGTGGCAGGGGGCAGTAGCAATCAGCCCCAGCATTTT. It is translated as CASSLVAGGSSNQPQHF.

The chain joins TRBV18 to TRBJ2-3; possible D gene TRBD1, 5 bases. V lost 2 bases, J lost 1 base, and 10 bases lay in between. The germline V gene has CDR1 KGHSH and CDR2 LQKENI. This CDR3 is 15 amino acids long. CDR3 amino acids: CASSPMGQGTDTQYF. The CDR3 coding sequence is TGTGCCAGCTCACCAATGGGGCAGGGCACAGATACGCAGTATTTT.

CDR3 DNA sequence: TGTGCTAGTGGTTCGGGACAGGCGAACACCGGGGAGCTGTTTTTT. It specifies CASGSGQANTGELFF. The rearrangement links TRBV12-5 to TRBJ2-2; 8 bases line up with TRBD1. In germline, CDR1 is LGHNT, CDR2 FRNRAP. V shed 4 bases, J shed 0 bases, and the junction held 1 base outside the gene matches. The CDR3 length is 15 residues.

The chain employs TRBV25-1 and TRBJ2-7, with 10 positions matching TRBD1. Germline loops: CDR1 MGHDK, CDR2 SYGVNS. V was clipped by 1 base and J by 1 base; unmatched bases: 4. The CDR3 is 16 residues long. The CDR3: CASSEWGQGISYEQYF. CDR3 nucleotides: TGTGCCAGCAGTGAATGGGGACAGGGGATATCCTACGAGCAGTACTTC.

On this clone: The conserved phenylalanine or tryptophan normally closing the CDR3 is absent here, so this likely arose from a read error. No DNA is shown, since the ends of the CDR3 on it are uncertain; the CDR3 is the one TCRdb lists. The rearrangement joins TRBV29-1 to TRBJ2-3; the table's D call of TRBD2 was not tested on the DNA. The length of the CDR3 is 11 amino acids, counting both ends. Germline V gene data show CDR1 as SQVTM and CDR2 as ANQGSEA. The CDR3 region is CSVGRTSGTRL.

V usage is TRBV7-2 and J usage is TRBJ2-5, with 7 bases matching TRBD2. Trimming cost V 5 bases and J 5 bases; bases outside gene matches: 2. The CDR3 extends over 12 amino acids. The germline gives CDR1 SGHTA, CDR2 FQGNSA. This CDR3 is CASSAGEETQYF. For the CDR3, the DNA is TGTGCCAGCAGCGCGGGGGAGGAGACCCAGTACTTC.

The V call is TRBV11-3, the J call TRBJ2-7; D gene uncertain. Looked up from germline, CDR1 is SGHNT and CDR2 is YENEEA. The CDR3 has 15 amino acids. V lost 4 bases and J lost 3, with 16 bases in between. DNA for the CDR3: TGTGCCAGCAGCTCCAGACCAGAGCCCCACTACGAGCAGTACTTC. Encoded protein: CASSSRPEPHYEQYF.

This chain uses TRBV7-2 with TRBJ1-2; 9 nucleotides match TRBD1. Unmatched junction bases numbered 7, after V lost 1 base and J lost 4 bases. The CDR3 has 16 residues. The germline CDR1 and CDR2 sequences are SGHTA and FQGNSA. The CDR3 spells CASSLVWDRVFYGYTF. The CDR3 nucleotides are TGTGCCAGCAGCTTAGTATGGGACAGGGTATTCTATGGCTACACCTTC. The variable domain in full, completed from reference TRBV7-2 and TRBJ1-2, reads GAGVSQSPSNKVTEKGKDVELRCDPISGHTALYWYRQSLGQGLEFLIYFQGNSAPDKSGLPSDRFSAERTGGSVSTLTIQRTQQEDSAVYLCASSLVWDRVFYGYTFGSGTRLTVV.

The J gene is TRBJ2-4, the V gene TRBV28, with D perhaps TRBD1 or TRBD2 (6 bases each). Germline CDR1 MDHEN, CDR2 SYDVKM. The CDR3 covers 15 residues. The ends were cut back, 2 bases at V and 1 base at J, with 9 bases in the middle. The CDR3 DNA is TGTGCCAGCAGTTTAATGGGGGGCGCCAAAAACATTCAGTACTTC. Protein product: CASSLMGGAKNIQYF.

The V and J genes are TRBV28 and TRBJ1-1; 9 bases align to TRBD1. Germline CDR1 MDHEN, CDR2 SYDVKM. The ends lost 2 bases at V and 12 bases at J; junction bases unmatched: 4. The CDR3 runs to 12 residues. CDR3 sequence (DNA): TGTGCCAGCAGTTTACGACAGGGGGACACTTTCTTT. Translated, it gives CASSLRQGDTFF.

V is TRBV2 and J is TRBJ2-2; D unresolved. This CDR3 region has 14 residues. With 0 bases removed from V and 3 bases from J, the gap between germline ends came to 5 bases. In germline, CDR1 is SNHLY, CDR2 FYNNEI. The CDR3 nucleotides are TGTGCCAGCAGTGAAGCGTCCTACACCGGGGAGCTGTTTTTT. It encodes CASSEASYTGELFF.

The CDR3 reads CASSSHTSGVPYEQYF. The CDR3 nucleotides are TGTGCCAGCAGTTCACACACTAGCGGGGTCCCCTACGAGCAGTACTTC. The chain is built from TRBV27 and TRBJ2-7; 10 positions match TRBD2. CDR1 is MNHEY and CDR2 is SMNVEV in the germline V gene (reference sequence). After removal of 4 bases from V and 2 bases from J, the junction contained 8 bases not matched to a gene. The CDR3 is 16 residues long.

The rearrangement joins TRBV19 to TRBJ1-2; D gene uncertain. Trimming took 5 bases from V and 3 from J, leaving 10 bases between them. The CDR3 spans 13 residues. CDR1 and CDR2 from the germline V gene are LNHDA and SQIVND (reference sequence). For the CDR3, the DNA is TGTGCCAGTAGTTTTGGGAGCGACTATGGCTACACCTTC. This gives the protein CASSFGSDYGYTF.

This clone was counted a few times. The same CDR3 can be traced to other DNA sequences in this sample. The chain combines TRBV18 with TRBJ1-2, with D unresolved. CDR3 length: 13 amino acids. Germline assignment: CDR1 KGHSH and CDR2 LQKENI. Between the trimmed V and J ends, which lost 2 bases and 2 bases, there was a span of 6 bases. CDR3 residues: CASSPDENYGYTF. Here the CDR3 DNA reads TGTGCCAGCTCACCAGATGAGAACTATGGCTACACCTTC.

Note on this clone: A far larger clone is one nucleotide away, so this likely arose from a read error. J is TRBJ2-3 and V is TRBV30; 11 bases fit TRBD2. CDR3 length equals 17 residues. Germline CDR1 reads GTSNPN; CDR2 reads SVGIG (reference sequence). V shed 5 bases and J 0 bases; nucleotides not matched to a gene: 10. The CDR3 sequence: CAWGTGLAGRSTDTQYF. The CDR3 coding sequence is TGTGCCTGGGGTACTGGACTAGCGGGCAGAAGCACAGATACGCAGTATTTT.

CDR3 sequence (DNA): TGTGCCAGCACCATTAGTGCTAACTATGGCTACACCTTC. This encodes CASTISANYGYTF. The J gene is TRBJ1-2, the V gene TRBV28; D is unclear. V dropped 7 bases and J dropped 0 bases, with 9 bases sitting between them. The CDR3 covers 13 residues. Germline V gene data show CDR1 as MDHEN and CDR2 as SYDVKM.

The rearrangement links TRBV18 to TRBJ1-1, with TRBD1 matching over 7 bases. The length of the CDR3 is 15 residues. Trimming cost V 4 bases and J 6 bases; bases outside gene matches: 11. Per the germline V gene, CDR1 is KGHSH and CDR2 is LQKENI. CDR3 nucleotides: TGTGCCAGCTCACGGGACAGTGGTGGGATCGCTGAAGCTTTCTTT. Its protein product is CASSRDSGGIAEAFF.

This chain uses TRBV5-1 with TRBJ1-1; 7 bases line up with TRBD1. Germline V lookup: CDR1 SGHRS, CDR2 YFSETQ. The CDR3 has 17 amino acids. The junction had 11 bases not matched to a gene; V was cut back by 3 bases and J by 0 bases. The CDR3 coding sequence is TGCGCCAGCAGCTGGGGGACAGTACTCCGCATGAACACTGAAGCTTTCTTT. This codes for CASSWGTVLRMNTEAFF.